This T cell receptor beta chain comes out of a study of blood T cell repertoires in COVID-19. Overall study context: There were acute and convalescent COVID-19 samples, and they came from the United States, Italy and Spain. T cells, B-cell-depleted T cells, or PBMCs supplied cDNA or gDNA.

The V end was cut by 6 bases, the J end by 5 bases, with 13 bases between. From germline, CDR1 is MNHEY and CDR2 SVGEGT. The CDR3 has 13 residues. In the authors' workflow: Using reference gene primer amplification, nucleated cell counts were estimated. Measured with immunoSEQ multiplex PCR; TCRdb has only the in-frame clones, and not every one. V and J calls and clone size are those listed in that table; D and trimming were worked out from the DNA. Of 190,000 or so clones listed, 78% are singletons. Sequenced input: peripheral blood. This clonotype was obtained from a woman of 80 years or more with active or convalescent COVID-19. This sequence joins TRBV6-2 or TRBV6-3 and TRBJ2-5, with D unclear. CDR3 nucleotide sequence: TGTGCCAGCAGCCGAGACCCCGGGGAGACCCAGTACTTC. This gives the protein CASSRDPGETQYF.